A single T cell receptor (beta chain) is shown here with its context. As yet, its antigen is unknown. The entry originates in a study of molecular identifiers for immune sequencing clone quantification. The CDR3 runs 17 residues. Trimming removed 1 base from V and 5 bases from J; junction bases left unmatched: 8. CDR1 and CDR2 (germline): MNHNS, SASEGT. Sorted inputs of about 20,000 to 1,000,000 cells, with 10%, 30% or 50% RNA, yielded naive CD8 libraries. TCRdb re-called the PCR reads with MiXCR, one entry per CDR3 protein. There are hundreds of thousands of distinct CDR3 sequences in the sample; about 25% occur only once, and 0.78% lies in the top ten. Study results and caveats: Barcodes shared by identical TCR molecules could lead to underestimated sizes of highly expanded clones.

The sequence came from a human donor in good health. Some libraries in this study had Jurkat cell RNA spiked in. The sample comprised naive CD8+ T cells from blood, with Jurkat cell RNA spiked in. The sample's subset: FACS-sorted CD8+CD4-CCR7+CD45RA+ naive T cells. The genes are TRBV6-1 and TRBJ2-3, with 11 nucleotides matching TRBD2. CDR3 region: CASSEVAGGLIGDTQYF. CDR3 DNA: TGTGCCAGCAGTGAAGTAGCGGGGGGGCTCATTGGAGATACGCAGTATTTT.